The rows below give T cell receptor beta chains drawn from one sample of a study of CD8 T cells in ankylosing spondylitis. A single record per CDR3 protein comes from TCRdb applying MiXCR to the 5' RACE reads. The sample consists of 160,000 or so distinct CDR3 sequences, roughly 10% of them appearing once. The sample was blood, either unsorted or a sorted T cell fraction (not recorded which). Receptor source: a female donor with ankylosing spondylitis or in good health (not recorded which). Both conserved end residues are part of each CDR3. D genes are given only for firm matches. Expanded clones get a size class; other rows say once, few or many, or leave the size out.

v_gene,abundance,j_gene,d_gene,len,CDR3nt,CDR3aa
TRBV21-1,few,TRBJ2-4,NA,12,TGTGCCGTACAGGGAGCCAAAAACATTCAGTACTTC,CAVQGAKNIQYF
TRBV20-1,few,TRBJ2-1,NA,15,TGCAGTGCCTTAGCGCCAGAGGGGTCCTACAATGAGCAGTTCTTC,CSALAPEGSYNEQFF
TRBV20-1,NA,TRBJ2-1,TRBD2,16,TGCAGTGCTAGTTGGGCTAGCGGGAGGGCCTACAATGAGCAGTTCTTC,CSASWASGRAYNEQFF
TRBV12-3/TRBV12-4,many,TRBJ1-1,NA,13,TGTGCCAGCAGTTTCGGGACGGACACTGAAGCTTTCTTT,CASSFGTDTEAFF
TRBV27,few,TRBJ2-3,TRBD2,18,TGTGCCAGCAGCCCCCCGGGACTCACCGGGGGGTTGCCAGATACGCAGTATTTT,CASSPPGLTGGLPDTQYF
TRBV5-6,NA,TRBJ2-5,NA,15,TGTGCCAGCAGCTTGTGGGTAGGAATCCAAGAGACCCAGTACTTC,CASSLWVGIQETQYF
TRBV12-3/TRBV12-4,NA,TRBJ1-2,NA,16,TGTGCCAGCAGCGCCGATCGAGCCCTAGACGCCTATGGCTACACCTTC,CASSADRALDAYGYTF
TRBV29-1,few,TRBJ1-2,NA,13,TGCAGCGTTGAAGAGGACGGTAACTATGGCTACACCTTC,CSVEEDGNYGYTF
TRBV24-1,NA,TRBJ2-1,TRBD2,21,TGTGCCACCAGTGATCCCCAGGGGCGGGAGGCCGTCCCAAGCTCCTACAATGAGCAGTTCTTC,CATSDPQGREAVPSSYNEQFF
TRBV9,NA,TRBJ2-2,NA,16,TGTGCCAGCAGCGAGGGGGGAGGGAGAGTCACCGGGGAGCTGTTTTTT,CASSEGGGRVTGELFF
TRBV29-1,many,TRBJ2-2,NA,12,TGCAGCGTTGGAAGGGAAGGCGGGGAGCTGTTTTTT,CSVGREGGELFF
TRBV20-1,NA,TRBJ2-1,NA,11,TGCAGTGCAGCAGCAGGACATGAGCAGTTCTTC,CSAAAGHEQFF
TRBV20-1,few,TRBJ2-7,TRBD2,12,TGCAGTGCTAAGGGAGCGGGACGCGAGCAGTACTTC,CSAKGAGREQYF
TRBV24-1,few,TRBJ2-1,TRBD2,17,TGTGCCACCAGTGATTTTGGTGGGAGGGCCGGGGGCAATGAGCAGTTCTTC,CATSDFGGRAGGNEQFF
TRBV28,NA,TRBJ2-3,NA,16,TGTGCCAGCAGTTCTCTGAAGCGGGTCAGGGGGGATACGCAGTATTTT,CASSSLKRVRGDTQYF
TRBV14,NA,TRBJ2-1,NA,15,TGTGCCAGCAGCCCCAGAGGCCTGGCTCACAATGAGCAGTTCTTC,CASSPRGLAHNEQFF
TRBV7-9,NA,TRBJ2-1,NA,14,TGTGCCAGCAGCTCTGTGACAGCGAGCTATGAGCAGTTCTTC,CASSSVTASYEQFF
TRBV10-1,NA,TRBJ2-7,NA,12,TGCGCCAGCAGTGACCCGGCTAGTAAGCAGTACTTC,CASSDPASKQYF
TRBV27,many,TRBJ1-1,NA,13,TGTGCCAGCAGTTTATTTATAGCTTCTGAAGCTTTCTTT,CASSLFIASEAFF
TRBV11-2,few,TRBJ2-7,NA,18,TGTGCCAGCAGCTTAGTGGCTTTTGAGGGGTCAAGCTCCTACGAGCAGTACTTC,CASSLVAFEGSSSYEQYF
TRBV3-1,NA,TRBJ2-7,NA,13,TGTGCCAGCAGCCAAGAGGGGGTCTACGAGCAGTACTTC,CASSQEGVYEQYF
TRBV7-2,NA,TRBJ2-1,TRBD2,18,TGTGCCAGCAGCTTAGCTTCCTGGGAGACTAGCGACTACAATGAGCAGTTCTTC,CASSLASWETSDYNEQFF
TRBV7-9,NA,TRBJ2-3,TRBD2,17,TGTGCCAGCAGCTCCTCCCCTAGCGGGCCTCTAGGGGATACGCAGTATTTT,CASSSSPSGPLGDTQYF
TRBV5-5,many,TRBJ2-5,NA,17,TGTGCCAGCAGCTTGTTAGCGGATATCTACAGTGGGGAGACCCAGTACTTC,CASSLLADIYSGETQYF
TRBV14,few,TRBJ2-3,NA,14,TGTGCCAGCAGCCAACAGCGCTCGGGCGATACGCAGTATTTT,CASSQQRSGDTQYF
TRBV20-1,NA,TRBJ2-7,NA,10,TGCAGTGCTACGGCAGGGGAGCAGTACTTC,CSATAGEQYF
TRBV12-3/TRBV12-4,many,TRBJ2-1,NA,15,TGTGCCAGCAGCCTGGGACTTCTATCCTACAATGAGCAGTTCTTC,CASSLGLLSYNEQFF
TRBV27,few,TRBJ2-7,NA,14,TGTGCCAGCAGTGCCCTAGACAGGTTCCACGAGCTGTACTTC,CASSALDRFHELYF
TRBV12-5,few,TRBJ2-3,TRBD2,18,TGTGCTAGTGGTTTGGTACTCCGCAAGCGGGAGCTACCGGATACGCAGTATTTT,CASGLVLRKRELPDTQYF
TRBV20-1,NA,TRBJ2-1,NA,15,TGCAGTGCTAGAGATAGGAGCGGGTCCTACAATGAGCAGTTCTTC,CSARDRSGSYNEQFF
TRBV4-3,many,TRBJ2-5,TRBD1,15,TGCGCCAGCAGCCAAGGGACAGGGGTACAGGAGACCCAGTACTTC,CASSQGTGVQETQYF
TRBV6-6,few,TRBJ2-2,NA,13,TGTGCCAGCGGACACGCGAACACCGGGGAGCTGTTTTTT,CASGHANTGELFF
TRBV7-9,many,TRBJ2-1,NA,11,TGTGCCAGCAGCAACACGGCTGAGCAGTTCTTC,CASSNTAEQFF
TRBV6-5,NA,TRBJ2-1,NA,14,TGTGCCAGCAGAGGACTCGACTACTACAATGAGCAGTTCTTC,CASRGLDYYNEQFF
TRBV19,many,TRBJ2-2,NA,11,TGTGCCAGTACCGCCACCGGGGAGCTGTTTTTT,CASTATGELFF
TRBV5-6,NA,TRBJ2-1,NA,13,TGTGCCAGCAGCTTAAGGCAGGTCAATGAGCAGTTCTTC,CASSLRQVNEQFF
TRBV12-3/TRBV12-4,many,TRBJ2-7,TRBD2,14,TGTGCCAGCGGTCAGAGCGGGAGGGCCGCCGAGCAGTACTTC,CASGQSGRAAEQYF
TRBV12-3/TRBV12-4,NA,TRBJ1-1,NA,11,TGTGCCAGCAGTTTCTACACTGAAGCTTTCTTT,CASSFYTEAFF
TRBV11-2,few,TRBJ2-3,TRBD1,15,TGTGCCAGCAGCGAGCGACAGGGCGGCACAGATACGCAGTATTTT,CASSERQGGTDTQYF
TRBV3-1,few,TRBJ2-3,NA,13,TGTGCCAGCAGCCAGACAGCCTTAGATACGCAGTATTTT,CASSQTALDTQYF
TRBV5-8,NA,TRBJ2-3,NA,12,TGTGCCAGCAGCTTGGCGGTGGATACGCAGTATTTT,CASSLAVDTQYF
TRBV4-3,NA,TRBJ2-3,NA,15,TGCGCCAGCAGCCAAGACGGGGGAGGCCCAGATACGCAGTATTTT,CASSQDGGGPDTQYF
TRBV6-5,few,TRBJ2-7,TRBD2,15,TGTGCCAGCAGTTACTCGGGGCGGGGGTCCTACGAGCAGTACTTC,CASSYSGRGSYEQYF
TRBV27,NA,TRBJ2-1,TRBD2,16,TGTGCCAGCAGTTTAGGGACTAGCGGGCGCGGGAATGAGCAGTTCTTC,CASSLGTSGRGNEQFF
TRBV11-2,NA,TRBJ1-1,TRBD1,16,TGTGCCAGCAGCCCTTGGGACAGAAAAATGAACACTGAAGCTTTCTTT,CASSPWDRKMNTEAFF
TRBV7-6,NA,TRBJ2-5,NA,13,TGTGCCAGCAGCCCGCTAGCCCCTGTGACCCAGTACTTC,CASSPLAPVTQYF
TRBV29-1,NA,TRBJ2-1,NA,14,TGCAGCGTTGAAGTCGCGGGTTCCTACAATGAGCAGTTCTTC,CSVEVAGSYNEQFF
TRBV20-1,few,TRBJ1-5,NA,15,TGCAGTGCCCGGGGAGTCGGGGGTAGCAATCAGCCCCAGCATTTT,CSARGVGGSNQPQHF